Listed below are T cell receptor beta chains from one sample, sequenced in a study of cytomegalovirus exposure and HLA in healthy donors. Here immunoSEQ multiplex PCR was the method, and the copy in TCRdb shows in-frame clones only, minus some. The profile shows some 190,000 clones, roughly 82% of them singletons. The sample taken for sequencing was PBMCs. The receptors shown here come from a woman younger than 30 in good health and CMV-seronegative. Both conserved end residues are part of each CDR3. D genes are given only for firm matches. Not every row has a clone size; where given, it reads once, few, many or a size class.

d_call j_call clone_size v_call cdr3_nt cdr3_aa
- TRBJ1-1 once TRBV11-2 TGTGCCAGCAGCTTAGAACGGTGGTGGGGGCAGGGAGGGGTGAACACTGAAGCTTTCTTT CASSLERWWGQGGVNTEAFF
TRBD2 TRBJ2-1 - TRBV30 TGTGCCTGGAGTGTACGTCTAGCGGGATCCTACAATGAGCAGTTCTTC CAWSVRLAGSYNEQFF
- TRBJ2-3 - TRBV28 TGTGCCAGCAGTCGCCTCCGGGATACGCAGTATTTT CASSRLRDTQYF
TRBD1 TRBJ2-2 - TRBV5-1 TGCGCCAGCAGCTTACAGGGGTTAGGGCCCGGGGAGCTGTTTTTT CASSLQGLGPGELFF
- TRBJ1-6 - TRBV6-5 TGTGCCAGCAGTGGAACCCAGGGGTCACCCCTCCACTTT CASSGTQGSPLHF
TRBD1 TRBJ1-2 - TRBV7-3 TGTGCCAGCAACAATAGGGGGCTGTACTATGGCTACACCTTC CASNNRGLYYGYTF
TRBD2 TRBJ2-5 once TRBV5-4 TGTGCCAGCAGCTCGGGGGGGCAGGAGACCCAGTACTTC CASSSGGQETQYF
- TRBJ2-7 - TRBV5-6 TGTGCCAGCAGCTTGGGGGTTACAGGAGCTCCCCTCTACGAGCAGTACTTC CASSLGVTGAPLYEQYF
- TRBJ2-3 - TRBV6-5 TGTGCCAGCAGCAGGGGATACTTCGACACAGATACGCAGTATTTT CASSRGYFDTDTQYF
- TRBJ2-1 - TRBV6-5 TGTGCCAGCAGTACAGGGATGCACAATGAGCAGTTCTTC CASSTGMHNEQFF
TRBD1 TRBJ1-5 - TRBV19 TGTGCCAGCGCCGGGACAGGGAATGCGGGCAATCAGCCCCAGCATTTT CASAGTGNAGNQPQHF
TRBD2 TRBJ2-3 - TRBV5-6 TGTGCCAGCAGCTTTTTTCTAGCGGACACAGATACGCAGTATTTT CASSFFLADTDTQYF
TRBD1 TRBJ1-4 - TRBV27 TGTGCCAGCAGCGCGACAGGGGCTCTCCCTAAACTGTTTTTT CASSATGALPKLFF
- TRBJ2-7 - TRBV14 TGTGCCAGCAGCGAAACGGGCAGGGTAACCTACGAGCAGTACTTC CASSETGRVTYEQYF
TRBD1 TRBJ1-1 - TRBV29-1 TGCAGCGTTCGCCAGGGGGATCCCCTGAACACTGAAGCTTTCTTT CSVRQGDPLNTEAFF
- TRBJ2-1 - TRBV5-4 TGTGCCAGCAGCCGGGACTCCAGCACGAACAATGAGCAGTTCTTC CASSRDSSTNNEQFF
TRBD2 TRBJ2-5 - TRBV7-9 TGTGCCAGCAGCCGCGGACTAGCGGGGGTCCAAGAGACCCAGTACTTC CASSRGLAGVQETQYF
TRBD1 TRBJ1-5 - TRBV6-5 TGTGCCAGCAGTTCCGGGACAGGGGGAATCGGTCAGCCCCAGCATTTT CASSSGTGGIGQPQHF
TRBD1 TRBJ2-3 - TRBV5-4 TGTGCCAGCAGCTTGCCAACCAGGGGGTTAGGTAGCACAGATACGCAGTATTTT CASSLPTRGLGSTDTQYF
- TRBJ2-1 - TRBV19 TGTGCCAGTAGTATTCTGAGTTATGCCTCCTACAATGAGCAGTTCTTC CASSILSYASYNEQFF
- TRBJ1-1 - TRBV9 TGTGCCAGCAGCGTGTGGGGGGGCAAGAACACTGAAGCTTTCTTT CASSVWGGKNTEAFF
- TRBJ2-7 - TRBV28 TGTGCCAGCAGTTTAGCTGGAGTGCAGCGCGAGCAGTACTTC CASSLAGVQREQYF
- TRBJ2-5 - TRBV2 TGTGCCAGCAGTGAACAAGGTTTAATTGGGCTGTTGGAGACCCAGTACTTC CASSEQGLIGLLETQYF
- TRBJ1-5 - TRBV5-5 TGTGCCAGCAGCTTGGCGTCGACAGGAGTCAATCAGCCCCAGCATTTT CASSLASTGVNQPQHF
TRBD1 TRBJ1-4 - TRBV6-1 TGTGCCAGCAGTGAAGATGGAGGACAGGGGAATGAAAAACTGTTTTTT CASSEDGGQGNEKLFF
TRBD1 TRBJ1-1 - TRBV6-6 TGTGCCAGCAGACCTATCGACAGGGATGACACTGAAGCTTTCTTT CASRPIDRDDTEAFF
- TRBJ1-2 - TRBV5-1 TGCGCCAGCAGTTATTCGTCAGATATGGGCTACACCTTC CASSYSSDMGYTF
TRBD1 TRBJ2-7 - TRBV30 TGTGCCTGGAGTGCCTGGGACAGGGGTTACGAGCAGTACTTC CAWSAWDRGYEQYF
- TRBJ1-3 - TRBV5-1 TGCGCCAGCAGTGGGCCTAACTCTGGAAACACCATATATTTT CASSGPNSGNTIYF
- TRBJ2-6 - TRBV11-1 TGTGCCAGCAGCTTAAGGTTAGGGGGAAGAGGTGGCGTCCTGACTTTC CASSLRLGGRGGVLTF
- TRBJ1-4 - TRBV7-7 TGTGCCAGCAGCTCATCCTTTAATATCGTCCGTGGGGCCGAAAAACTGTTTTTT CASSSSFNIVRGAEKLFF
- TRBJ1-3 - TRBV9 TGTGCCAGCAGCGTAGAGGCCCGATGGGGCGGTGGAAACACCATATATTTT CASSVEARWGGGNTIYF
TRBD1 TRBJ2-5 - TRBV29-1 TGCAGCGTTGAGACAGGGGATCAAGAGACCCAGTACTTC CSVETGDQETQYF
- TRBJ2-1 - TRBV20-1 TGCAGTGCAACTATCGTTGAGCAGTTCTTC CSATIVEQFF
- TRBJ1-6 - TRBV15 TGTGCCACCAGCAGAGAAGAACACGTCGACGGGGTCCACTTT CATSREEHVDGVHF
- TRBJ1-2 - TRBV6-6 TGTGCCAGCAGTACAGGGAACTATGGCTACACCTTC CASSTGNYGYTF
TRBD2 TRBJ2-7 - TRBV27 TGTGCCAGCAGTTTATCCCCTTTACTACTAGCGGGAACGGGTTACGAGCAGTACTTC CASSLSPLLLAGTGYEQYF
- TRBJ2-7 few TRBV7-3 TGTGCCAGCGGAGCAGGGGCGAATTACGAGCAGTACTTC CASGAGANYEQYF
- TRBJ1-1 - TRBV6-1 TGTGCCAGCAGTGAATTGAAGGGGGCTTTCTTT CASSELKGAFF
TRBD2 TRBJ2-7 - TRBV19 TGTGCCAGTAGTATGGGACCAGCGGGAGAACGCTACGAGCAGTACTTC CASSMGPAGERYEQYF
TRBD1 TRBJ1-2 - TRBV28 TGTGCCAGCAGTTCCTCCGGGACAGGGGGCCGCCACTATGGCTACACCTTC CASSSSGTGGRHYGYTF
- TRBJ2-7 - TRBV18 TGTGCCAGCTCCCCCCCCACCTACGAGCAGTACTTC CASSPPTYEQYF
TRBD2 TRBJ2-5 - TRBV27 TGTGCCAGCAGACGGACTAGCGGGAGGGCGGTGGTCCCCCCAGGGGAGACCCAGTACTTC CASRRTSGRAVVPPGETQYF
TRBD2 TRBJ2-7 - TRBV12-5 TGTGCTAGTAGTAGCCAGGGAGGGACCTACGAGCAGTACTTC CASSSQGGTYEQYF